This T cell receptor beta chain was found in a study of shared clonotypes between healthy human individuals. The data were produced by immunoSEQ multiplex PCR, yet TCRdb's version contains in-frame clones alone and is incomplete. The table lists some 2.4 million clones, 80% to 95% of them singletons, with approximately 0.37% in the top ten. CDR1 and CDR2 from the germline V gene are SGHRS and YFSETQ. V lost 7 bases to trimming and J lost 4 bases, with 15 bases between them. The CDR3 runs 13 residues. The sequencing sample was made of naive CD4+ T cells from PBMCs. The subset here: CD45RA+ positively selected. The receptor was derived from a man aged 18 to 30 in good health. Some clones in this sample may be carry-over from other donors' samples. The chain combines TRBV5-1 with TRBJ2-7, with no clear D. CDR3 in DNA: TGCGCCAGCGGGTCACGGGTAGGGTACGAGCAGTACTTC. Translated, it gives CASGSRVGYEQYF. The complete variable domain, with remaining parts taken from reference TRBV5-1 and TRBJ2-7, reads KAGVTQTPRYLIKTRGQQVTLSCSPISGHRSVSWYQQTPGQGLQFLFEYFSETQRNKGNFPGRFSGRQFSNSRSEMNVSTLELGDSALYLCASGSRVGYEQYFGPGTRLTVT.